What follows are 15 T cell receptor beta chains derived from one specimen sequenced in a study of identical twins. TCRdb itself ran the 5' RACE reads through MiXCR, one entry per CDR3 protein. Here the sample spans around 370,000 distinct CDR3 sequences, roughly 10% being singletons. The specimen sequenced was naive T cells sorted from blood. These receptors all come from a woman between 45 and 65 years old in good health.

This clonotype was recorded at least ten times. This chain uses TRBV5-1 with TRBJ2-7; weak D call: TRBD2 (6 bases). This CDR3 has 15 amino acids. Deletions cut 4 bases from V and 2 bases from J, with 16 bases between. Germline CDR1 reads SGHRS; CDR2 reads YFSETQ. CDR3 sequence reads: CASSPGVRETYEQYF. CDR3 nucleotides: TGCGCCAGCAGCCCGGGGGTGAGGGAAACCTACGAGCAGTACTTC. Full variable domain (outside the CDR3, taken from reference TRBV5-1 and TRBJ2-7): KAGVTQTPRYLIKTRGQQVTLSCSPISGHRSVSWYQQTPGQGLQFLFEYFSETQRNKGNFPGRFSGRQFSNSRSEMNVSTLELGDSALYLCASSPGVRETYEQYFGPGTRLTVT.

V usage is TRBV20-1 and J usage is TRBJ2-7; TRBD1 aligns across 11 bases. CDR3 length equals 14 residues. CDR1 and CDR2 (germline): DFQATT, SNEGSKA (reference sequence). V lost 2 bases and J lost 4; bases outside the gene matches: 4. The CDR3 reads CSARRTGGWYEQYF. CDR3 DNA: TGCAGTGCTAGAAGGACAGGGGGCTGGTACGAGCAGTACTTC.

This rearrangement joins TRBV12-3 or TRBV12-4 to TRBJ2-2, with TRBD1 matching over 8 bases. Germline trimming cut 2 bases from V and 6 bases from J; bases unmatched to any gene: 5. This CDR3 is 15 amino acids long. CDR3 in DNA: TGTGCCAGCAGTTTACGACAGGGGTGGGCCGGGGAGCTGTTTTTT. The encoded protein is CASSLRQGWAGELFF.

CDR3: CASSLAGGVVNEQFF. CDR3 bases: TGTGCCAGCAGCTTAGCTGGGGGAGTGGTAAATGAGCAGTTCTTC. The J gene is TRBJ2-1, the V gene TRBV7-8; D assignment may be TRBD1 or TRBD2 (5 bases each). V was clipped by 0 bases and J by 7 bases, with 13 bases between them. Per the germline V gene, CDR1 is SGHVS and CDR2 is FQNEAQ. This CDR3 region has 15 residues.

The V call is TRBV29-1, the J call TRBJ1-5; D not resolved. The CDR3 loop spans 13 amino acids. Trimming pared 4 bases from V and 1 base from J, leaving 8 bases between. Per germline, CDR1 SQVTM and CDR2 ANQGSEA. The CDR3 sequence: CSVVIGSNQPQHF. For the CDR3, the DNA is TGCAGCGTTGTGATAGGAAGCAATCAGCCCCAGCATTTT.

This clonotype was seen at least ten times. The V call is TRBV5-1, the J call TRBJ2-1; 8 nucleotides match TRBD2. This CDR3 has 16 residues. V was pared by 2 bases and J by 6 bases, with 10 bases of the junction left unmatched. Germline values: CDR1 SGHRS, CDR2 YFSETQ. The CDR3 region is CASSLPLGLGGNEQFF. As DNA, the CDR3 is TGCGCCAGCAGCTTACCTTTGGGACTAGGGGGCAATGAGCAGTTCTTC.

The chain's CDR3 is CSARGQDRQRIKSTEAFF. The CDR3 DNA follows: TGCAGTGCTAGGGGACAGGACCGCCAAAGAATAAAAAGCACTGAAGCTTTCTTT. This chain uses TRBV20-1 with TRBJ1-1; 8 positions agree with TRBD1. CDR1 and CDR2 (germline): DFQATT, SNEGSKA (reference sequence). The CDR3 loop spans 18 amino acids. V gave up 3 bases and J gave up 4 bases; unmatched junction bases: 19.

This clonotype was counted many times. The chain couples TRBV29-1 to TRBJ2-1; D perhaps matches TRBD1 (5 bases). This CDR3 region has 11 residues. Trimming removed 2 bases from V and 10 bases from J, with 9 bases in between. Germline V lookup: CDR1 SQVTM, CDR2 ANQGSEA. CDR3 residues: CSVERGREQFF. CDR3 bases: TGCAGCGTTGAAAGGGGCCGGGAGCAGTTCTTC.

In its sample, this clonotype was seen a few times. The V and J genes are TRBV24-1 and TRBJ2-3, with 8 bases lining up with TRBD2. Germline values: CDR1 KGHDR, CDR2 SFDVKD. This CDR3 spans 17 amino acids. The J segment lost 5 bases and the V segment lost 1 base, leaving 10 bases of the junction unmatched. The CDR3 sequence: CATSDFSLGLAGDTQYF. CDR3 nucleotide sequence: TGTGCCACCAGTGATTTTTCTCTCGGGCTAGCGGGAGATACGCAGTATTTT.

This clonotype was seen many times. The rearrangement uses TRBV20-1 and TRBJ2-1, with TRBD2 matching 11 bases. V trimming: 5 bases; J trimming: 10 bases; junction bases outside the gene matches: 7. This CDR3 has 13 amino acids. The germline V gene has CDR1 DFQATT and CDR2 SNEGSKA (reference sequence). CDR3 coding DNA: TGCAGTGCTTCAATTAGCGGGAGGGGGGAGCAGTTCTTC. Translated, it gives CSASISGRGEQFF.

The sample holds a few counts of this clonotype. The rearrangement links TRBV12-3 or TRBV12-4 to TRBJ2-7; D assignment may be TRBD1 or TRBD2 (6 bases each). Between the trimmed V and J ends, which lost 8 bases and 3 bases, there was a span of 23 bases. CDR3 length equals 16 residues. The CDR3 bases are TGTGCCAGCCCTTACGGGGAGGACAGCCCGAGCTACGAGCAGTACTTC. This sequence encodes CASPYGEDSPSYEQYF.

CDR3 nucleotides: TGCAGTGCCTCCCGCGCTAGCGGGATGGTGGAGACCCAGTACTTC. Its translation is CSASRASGMVETQYF. The chain employs TRBV20-1 and TRBJ2-5, with 9 bases aligning to TRBD2. The trim removed 6 bases at V and 5 bases at J, leaving 13 bases unmatched. This CDR3 spans 15 amino acids. CDR1 is DFQATT and CDR2 is SNEGSKA in the germline V gene (reference sequence).

The chain combines TRBV3-1 with TRBJ2-7, with D perhaps being TRBD1 or TRBD2 (5 bases each). CDR3 length: 15 amino acids. V was pared by 3 bases and J by 5 bases, with 17 bases between. Germline assignment: CDR1 LGHDT and CDR2 YNNKEL (reference sequence). The CDR3 nucleotides read TGTGCCAGCAGCCAGCTATTGGGGGAGCGGAACGAGCAGTACTTC. Residues: CASSQLLGERNEQYF.

This clonotype was observed many times. The gene calls are TRBV12-3 or TRBV12-4 and TRBJ2-3; tentatively, D is TRBD1 (5 bases). V shed 1 base and J shed 8 bases, with 13 bases lying between them. This CDR3 has 14 residues. The CDR3 bases are TGTGCCAGCAGTTTAGGGTCCCAGGGCTTTACGCAGTATTTT. Translated: CASSLGSQGFTQYF.

The chain employs TRBV19 and TRBJ2-3; D gene ambiguous. Trimming shortened V by 5 bases and J by 2 bases, and 8 bases separated the two germline ends. The CDR3 extends over 13 amino acids. The germline gives CDR1 LNHDA, CDR2 SQIVND (reference sequence). The CDR3 protein is CASSDRTTDTQYF. The CDR3, as DNA: TGTGCCAGTAGTGATCGGACCACAGATACGCAGTATTTT.